Listed below are T cell receptor beta chains from one sample, sequenced in a study of identical twins. TCRdb fed the 5' RACE reads into MiXCR, producing one record per CDR3 protein. Of 250,000 to 350,000 distinct CDR3 sequences in the sample, just under 9.5% were seen once. In addition, the sample was reused for a study of yellow fever vaccine responses in identical twins.

Sequences were obtained from CD8+ T cells sorted from blood. The source is a woman between 18 and 29 years old in good health. The CDR3 runs from the conserved cysteine through the conserved F or W. D genes are given only for firm matches. The listing skips clone size in some rows; elsewhere it reads once, few, many or a size class.

v_call: TRBV13; j_call: TRBJ1-3; d_call: NA; clone_size: many; cdr3_nt: TGTGCCAGCAGCCTCAGGGCTTCTGGAAACACCATATATTTT; cdr3_aa: CASSLRASGNTIYF
v_call: TRBV6-2/TRBV6-3; j_call: TRBJ2-3; d_call: NA; clone_size: few; cdr3_nt: TGTGCCAGCAGTTACTCGGTGGGAGATACGCAGTATTTT; cdr3_aa: CASSYSVGDTQYF
v_call: TRBV12-3/TRBV12-4; j_call: TRBJ2-3; d_call: TRBD2; clone_size: NA; cdr3_nt: TGTGCCAGCAGTCCCTTAGCGGGAGGGGATACGCAGTATTTT; cdr3_aa: CASSPLAGGDTQYF
v_call: TRBV10-1; j_call: TRBJ2-1; d_call: TRBD2; clone_size: few; cdr3_nt: TGCGCCAGTCTCATCGAGCGGGGAACTACAATCAGTGAGCAGTTCTTC; cdr3_aa: CASLIERGTTISEQFF
v_call: TRBV20-1; j_call: TRBJ1-1; d_call: NA; clone_size: few; cdr3_nt: TGCAGTGCCCTCACGAGGGGGAGCGTTACTGAAGCTTTCTTT; cdr3_aa: CSALTRGSVTEAFF
v_call: TRBV11-3; j_call: TRBJ2-1; d_call: NA; clone_size: many; cdr3_nt: TGTGCCAGCAGCCCTGGAGTGGCCGGTGAGCAGTTCTTC; cdr3_aa: CASSPGVAGEQFF
v_call: TRBV27; j_call: TRBJ2-5; d_call: TRBD1; clone_size: many; cdr3_nt: TGTGCCAGCATTGGACAGGGCGGTGTGACCCAGTACTTC; cdr3_aa: CASIGQGGVTQYF
v_call: TRBV12-3/TRBV12-4; j_call: TRBJ2-7; d_call: NA; clone_size: NA; cdr3_nt: TGTGCCAGCAGTCACACATCCTACGAGCAGTACTTC; cdr3_aa: CASSHTSYEQYF
v_call: TRBV5-1; j_call: TRBJ2-7; d_call: TRBD1; clone_size: many; cdr3_nt: TGCGCCAGCTCCGGGACAGGGACCTACGAGCAGTACTTC; cdr3_aa: CASSGTGTYEQYF
v_call: TRBV27; j_call: TRBJ2-7; d_call: TRBD2; clone_size: NA; cdr3_nt: TGTGCCAGCAGTTCGCTGTATGGCTCGGGGGGCGAGCAGTACTTC; cdr3_aa: CASSSLYGSGGEQYF
v_call: TRBV29-1; j_call: TRBJ2-1; d_call: NA; clone_size: many; cdr3_nt: TGCAGCGTTGAAGATCGAGGGGGTACCAACCACAATGAGCAGTTCTTC; cdr3_aa: CSVEDRGGTNHNEQFF
v_call: TRBV7-6; j_call: TRBJ2-7; d_call: TRBD1; clone_size: few; cdr3_nt: TGTGCCAGCAGCTCACCCCGGACAGGATTCTCCTACGAGCAGTACTTC; cdr3_aa: CASSSPRTGFSYEQYF
v_call: TRBV3-1; j_call: TRBJ2-7; d_call: NA; clone_size: NA; cdr3_nt: TGTGCCAGCAGCCAAGAAACAAGGGACACCTCCTACGAGCAGTACTTC; cdr3_aa: CASSQETRDTSYEQYF
v_call: TRBV11-2; j_call: TRBJ2-2; d_call: NA; clone_size: NA; cdr3_nt: TGTGCCAGCAGCTTAGTGGTAACCGAATTAGGGGAGCTGTTTTTT; cdr3_aa: CASSLVVTELGELFF
v_call: TRBV10-1; j_call: TRBJ2-1; d_call: NA; clone_size: few; cdr3_nt: TGCGCCAGCTCCGAGTGGCGGGACAATGAGCAGTTCTTC; cdr3_aa: CASSEWRDNEQFF
v_call: TRBV3-1; j_call: TRBJ2-1; d_call: TRBD2; clone_size: NA; cdr3_nt: TGTGCCTGCTCCCTGCGGGAGGGCTCCTACAATGAGCAGTTCTTC; cdr3_aa: CACSLREGSYNEQFF
v_call: TRBV7-9; j_call: TRBJ2-3; d_call: TRBD2; clone_size: NA; cdr3_nt: TGTGCCAGCAGCAGCCGACTAGCGGGAGGAGGAACAGATACGCAGTATTTT; cdr3_aa: CASSSRLAGGGTDTQYF
v_call: TRBV20-1; j_call: TRBJ2-7; d_call: NA; clone_size: NA; cdr3_nt: TGCAGTGCTAGGGGGGATGACTCCTACGAGCAGTACTTC; cdr3_aa: CSARGDDSYEQYF
v_call: TRBV4-1; j_call: TRBJ2-1; d_call: TRBD2; clone_size: NA; cdr3_nt: TGCGCCAGCAGCCAACTTCTTAGCGGGGGAGGTGGAAATGAGCAGTTCTTC; cdr3_aa: CASSQLLSGGGGNEQFF
v_call: TRBV27; j_call: TRBJ2-7; d_call: TRBD2; clone_size: NA; cdr3_nt: TGTGCCAGCAGTTTAGATGGGCGGGGGGGATACTACGTTTTGCAGTACTTC; cdr3_aa: CASSLDGRGGYYVLQYF
v_call: TRBV20-1; j_call: TRBJ2-7; d_call: TRBD2; clone_size: NA; cdr3_nt: TGCAGTGCTCAGCGGGGGAGCCACTACGAGCAGTACTTC; cdr3_aa: CSAQRGSHYEQYF
v_call: TRBV15; j_call: TRBJ2-2; d_call: TRBD1; clone_size: NA; cdr3_nt: TGTGCCACCAGCAGCAGGGGGCCATACACCGGGGAGCTGTTTTTT; cdr3_aa: CATSSRGPYTGELFF
v_call: TRBV7-9; j_call: TRBJ1-2; d_call: NA; clone_size: many; cdr3_nt: TGTGCCAGCAGCTCAGCCGTAGGGGGCTATGGCTACACCTTC; cdr3_aa: CASSSAVGGYGYTF
v_call: TRBV13; j_call: TRBJ1-2; d_call: TRBD1; clone_size: few; cdr3_nt: TGTGCCAGCAGCCTGGTCGGAGGACAGGGGGCTGATGGCTACACCTTC; cdr3_aa: CASSLVGGQGADGYTF
v_call: TRBV14; j_call: TRBJ1-1; d_call: NA; clone_size: few; cdr3_nt: TGTGCCAGCAGCCAAGACCACACTGAAGCTTTCTTT; cdr3_aa: CASSQDHTEAFF
v_call: TRBV3-1; j_call: TRBJ2-2; d_call: NA; clone_size: NA; cdr3_nt: TGTGCCAGCAGCCTAACAAGTAGGGGCCTAACAATACCAACCGGGGAGCTGTTTTTT; cdr3_aa: CASSLTSRGLTIPTGELFF
v_call: TRBV5-4; j_call: TRBJ2-3; d_call: TRBD2; clone_size: NA; cdr3_nt: TGTGCCACAGGGGAGCGGGAGGGCCCGGATACGCAGTATTTT; cdr3_aa: CATGEREGPDTQYF
v_call: TRBV6-5; j_call: TRBJ2-1; d_call: TRBD1; clone_size: NA; cdr3_nt: TGTGCCAGCAGTTACACAACAGGGGGCAATGAGCAGTTCTTC; cdr3_aa: CASSYTTGGNEQFF
v_call: TRBV4-3; j_call: TRBJ1-1; d_call: NA; clone_size: NA; cdr3_nt: TGCGCCAGCAGCCAAGACCGGGGGAGCACTGAAGCTTTCTTT; cdr3_aa: CASSQDRGSTEAFF
v_call: TRBV5-3; j_call: TRBJ1-1; d_call: TRBD1; clone_size: few; cdr3_nt: TGTGCCAGAAGCTTGAACAGGGGTCACACTGAAGCTTTCTTT; cdr3_aa: CARSLNRGHTEAFF
v_call: TRBV7-2; j_call: TRBJ2-3; d_call: NA; clone_size: few; cdr3_nt: TGTGCCAGCAGCTTAGGGGCCGGTTTAGAAGATACGCAGTATTTT; cdr3_aa: CASSLGAGLEDTQYF
v_call: TRBV5-1; j_call: TRBJ1-3; d_call: NA; clone_size: many; cdr3_nt: TGCGCCAGCAGCCCCTACCGAGACAGTACAGACACCATATATTTT; cdr3_aa: CASSPYRDSTDTIYF
v_call: TRBV4-3; j_call: TRBJ2-7; d_call: NA; clone_size: NA; cdr3_nt: TGCGCCAGCAGCCAAGATCGGTCGAGGGAGCAGTACTTC; cdr3_aa: CASSQDRSREQYF
v_call: TRBV15; j_call: TRBJ2-5; d_call: TRBD2; clone_size: NA; cdr3_nt: TGTGCCACCAGCAGATACATAGCGGGCGCCCAACTATCATTAGAGACCCAGTACTTC; cdr3_aa: CATSRYIAGAQLSLETQYF
v_call: TRBV5-1; j_call: TRBJ1-1; d_call: NA; clone_size: many; cdr3_nt: TGCGCCAGCAGCTTGGAGGTCGGGGGCACTGAAGCTTTCTTT; cdr3_aa: CASSLEVGGTEAFF
v_call: TRBV6-2/TRBV6-3; j_call: TRBJ2-7; d_call: TRBD2; clone_size: NA; cdr3_nt: TGTGCCAGCAGTTTGGGATTAAGTAGCGGGAGTGGATCTGACGAGCAGTACTTC; cdr3_aa: CASSLGLSSGSGSDEQYF
v_call: TRBV20-1; j_call: TRBJ2-7; d_call: NA; clone_size: many; cdr3_nt: TGCAGTTCAAGGCAGGACTCGATGGGGTACGAGCAGTACTTC; cdr3_aa: CSSRQDSMGYEQYF
v_call: TRBV7-9; j_call: TRBJ2-7; d_call: NA; clone_size: many; cdr3_nt: TGTGCCAGCAGTGCGGGGAAGCACGAGCAGTACTTC; cdr3_aa: CASSAGKHEQYF
v_call: TRBV20-1; j_call: TRBJ1-2; d_call: NA; clone_size: few; cdr3_nt: TGCAGTGCTCGACCAATTCTTATATATGGCTACACCTTC; cdr3_aa: CSARPILIYGYTF
v_call: TRBV20-1; j_call: TRBJ2-7; d_call: NA; clone_size: NA; cdr3_nt: TGCAGTGCTAGAGATTGGCAGGGTGATTTCTACGAGCAGTACTTC; cdr3_aa: CSARDWQGDFYEQYF
v_call: TRBV5-5; j_call: TRBJ2-3; d_call: TRBD1; clone_size: few; cdr3_nt: TGTGCCAGCAGCCGATGGGACAGCCCAGATACGCAGTATTTT; cdr3_aa: CASSRWDSPDTQYF
v_call: TRBV7-2; j_call: TRBJ2-3; d_call: TRBD2; clone_size: many; cdr3_nt: TGTGCCAGCAGCTCCCCCGGGGGGGTCGGCACAGATACGCAGTATTTT; cdr3_aa: CASSSPGGVGTDTQYF
v_call: TRBV4-1; j_call: TRBJ2-7; d_call: TRBD2; clone_size: many; cdr3_nt: TGCGCCAGCAGCCAAGAGTTGGGACTAGCGGAAACCTCCTACGAGCAGTACTTC; cdr3_aa: CASSQELGLAETSYEQYF
v_call: TRBV6-5; j_call: TRBJ2-5; d_call: NA; clone_size: NA; cdr3_nt: TGTGCCAGCAGTCTACACGTAGGAGGGACAGCCCAAGAGACCCAGTACTTC; cdr3_aa: CASSLHVGGTAQETQYF
v_call: TRBV6-2/TRBV6-3; j_call: TRBJ2-1; d_call: NA; clone_size: NA; cdr3_nt: TGTGCCAGCAGTCTAGGGGGACTACTCAGTTACAATGAGCAGTTCTTC; cdr3_aa: CASSLGGLLSYNEQFF
v_call: TRBV21-1; j_call: TRBJ2-2; d_call: NA; clone_size: many; cdr3_nt: TGTGCCAGCAAGGGGTTCACCGGGGAGCTGTTTTTT; cdr3_aa: CASKGFTGELFF
v_call: TRBV4-3; j_call: TRBJ2-7; d_call: NA; clone_size: NA; cdr3_nt: TGCGCCAGCAGCCAAGATCCTAGCAACCCATTTGAGCAGTACTTC; cdr3_aa: CASSQDPSNPFEQYF
v_call: TRBV5-1; j_call: TRBJ1-4; d_call: NA; clone_size: many; cdr3_nt: TGCGCCAGCGGTGAGGGCCCTAATGAAAAACTGTTTTTT; cdr3_aa: CASGEGPNEKLFF
v_call: TRBV28; j_call: TRBJ2-7; d_call: NA; clone_size: NA; cdr3_nt: TGTGCCAGCAGTTTAGCGGGCAGGGGCTACGAGCAGTACTTC; cdr3_aa: CASSLAGRGYEQYF
v_call: TRBV2; j_call: TRBJ2-5; d_call: NA; clone_size: few; cdr3_nt: TGTGCCAGCAGTGTTTTATTAGAGACCCAGTACTTC; cdr3_aa: CASSVLLETQYF
v_call: TRBV3-1; j_call: TRBJ2-7; d_call: NA; clone_size: NA; cdr3_nt: TGTGCCAGCAGCCAACGTACTAGCACTTGGTTTGAGGAGCAGTACTTC; cdr3_aa: CASSQRTSTWFEEQYF